This entry lists 32 T cell receptor beta chains sequenced from one sample in a study of shared clonotypes between healthy human individuals. Libraries were prepared by immunoSEQ multiplex PCR; TCRdb keeps only in-frame clonotypes and omits some of them. The sample carries 950,000 to 1,300,000 clones, more than 65% recorded once. Source material: memory CD4+ T cells sorted from blood. Subset specified: CD45RA-negative fraction. The receptors come from a man aged 18 to 30 in good health.

This clone was counted between two and nine times. V is TRBV7-2 and J is TRBJ2-1, with 9 positions matching TRBD2. With 4 bases clipped from V and 7 bases from J, the junction kept 5 bases outside the gene matches. The CDR3 runs to 14 residues. Germline V gene data show CDR1 as SGHTA and CDR2 as FQGNSA. In nucleotides, the CDR3 is TGTGCCAGCAGCTCTAGCGGGGTTTTGAATGAGCAGTTCTTC. It specifies CASSSSGVLNEQFF. Drawing the rest from reference TRBV7-2 and TRBJ2-1, the complete variable domain is GAGVSQSPSNKVTEKGKDVELRCDPISGHTALYWYRQSLGQGLEFLIYFQGNSAPDKSGLPSDRFSAERTGGSVSTLTIQRTQQEDSAVYLCASSSSGVLNEQFFGPGTRLTVL.

This chain uses TRBV30 with TRBJ2-2; no clear D gene. The ends were cut back, 4 bases at V and 8 bases at J, with 11 bases in the middle. Germline assignment: CDR1 GTSNPN and CDR2 SVGIG (reference sequence). The CDR3 is 12 residues long. The CDR3 spells CAWTVGLGELFF. As DNA, the CDR3 is TGTGCCTGGACTGTAGGCTTAGGGGAGCTGTTTTTT.

The rearrangement links TRBV5-6 to TRBJ1-5; no clear D. Per germline, CDR1 SGHDT and CDR2 YYEEEE. CDR3 length equals 14 residues. V shed 4 bases and J shed 0 bases, with 8 bases lying between them. This CDR3 is CASSRVGSNQPQHF. The CDR3 DNA sequence: TGTGCCAGCAGCCGGGTGGGTAGCAATCAGCCCCAGCATTTT.

J is TRBJ2-7 and V is TRBV4-3, with 11 bases lining up with TRBD2. After removal of 1 base from V and 2 bases from J, the junction contained 7 bases not matched to a gene. From germline, CDR1 is LGHNA and CDR2 YSLEER. CDR3 size: 17 residues. Here the CDR3 DNA reads TGCGCCAGCAGCCAAGCAGGGACTAGCGGAGCACCCTACGAGCAGTACTTC. Translating it yields CASSQAGTSGAPYEQYF.

This chain joins TRBV7-8 and TRBJ1-4; TRBD1 agrees at 7 bases. J lost 1 base, V lost 5 bases, and 7 bases had no gene match. The CDR3 has 16 amino acids. Germline V gene data show CDR1 as SGHVS and CDR2 as FQNEAQ. The CDR3 DNA sequence: TGTGCCAGCAGCAAGGGACAGCCCATAACTAATGAAAAACTGTTTTTT. It yields the protein CASSKGQPITNEKLFF.

At least ten counts were recorded for this clone. This rearrangement joins TRBV4-3 to TRBJ1-2, with 10 bases identical to TRBD1. CDR1 is LGHNA, CDR2 YSLEER, per germline. CDR3 length: 18 amino acids. Losses at the gene ends were 0 bases for V and 7 bases for J; bases not matched to a gene: 14. The DNA of the CDR3 is TGCGCCAGCAGCCAAGATACCATCGGGACAGGGGCCCCACGTGGCTACACCTTC. This gives the protein CASSQDTIGTGAPRGYTF.

The chain couples TRBV7-2 to TRBJ1-1; D is possibly TRBD1 (5 bases). Trimming cost V 2 bases and J 9 bases, with 13 bases left between them. Germline assignment: CDR1 SGHTA and CDR2 FQGNSA. The CDR3 has 13 residues. The CDR3 protein is CASSLQGRAQAFF. The CDR3 DNA reads TGTGCCAGCAGCTTACAGGGACGGGCCCAAGCTTTCTTT.

The chain is built from TRBV5-1 and TRBJ2-5, with TRBD2 identical over 7 bases. This CDR3 has 13 residues. Looked up from germline, CDR1 is SGHRS and CDR2 is YFSETQ. The J segment lost 4 bases and the V segment lost 7 bases, leaving 7 bases of the junction unmatched. CDR3 residues: CASPAGSGETQYF. The DNA for the CDR3 is TGCGCCAGCCCAGCGGGGTCCGGAGAGACCCAGTACTTC.

This clone was picked up many times. The chain recombines TRBV25-1 with TRBJ2-4, with no clear D. Germline CDR1 MGHDK, CDR2 SYGVNS. The CDR3 has 13 amino acids. Trimming took 2 bases from V and 1 from J, leaving 3 bases between them. DNA of the CDR3: TGTGCCAGCAGTGAAGGGGCCAAAAACATTCAGTACTTC. Amino acids: CASSEGAKNIQYF.

The CDR3 is CASSYSTGHYNSPLHF. CDR3 nucleotide sequence: TGTGCCAGCAGTTACTCAACGGGACATTATAATTCACCCCTCCACTTT. The V gene is TRBV6-5, the J gene TRBJ1-6, with a weak D call TRBD1 (6 bases). This CDR3 spans 16 amino acids. Per the germline V gene, CDR1 is MNHEY and CDR2 is SVGAGI. V lost 0 bases and J lost 4, with 10 bases in between.

This clone was counted at least ten times. At the DNA level, this CDR3 is encoded by other sequences in the same sample as well. The CDR3 nucleotides read TGTGCCAGCAGCTTTTTGGACTATGGCTACACCTTC. Amino acids: CASSFLDYGYTF. The chain recombines TRBV13 with TRBJ1-2; D uncertain. V was pared by 3 bases and J by 3 bases, with 5 bases between. The CDR3 spans 12 residues. Germline lookup yields CDR1 PRHDT and CDR2 FYEKMQ (reference sequence).

CDR3 coding DNA: TGCGCCAGCAGCGCCCGGGACGCGGTCTACGAGCAGTACTTC. Encoded protein: CASSARDAVYEQYF. The genes are TRBV5-1 and TRBJ2-7; either TRBD1 or TRBD2 may fit D (5 bases each). V shed 4 bases and J shed 3 bases, with 14 bases lying between them. The germline gives CDR1 SGHRS, CDR2 YFSETQ. The CDR3 is 14 amino acids.

This clone was recorded only once. The CDR3 coding sequence is TGTGCCAGCAGCGTAGACCCTCGGGCAGATACGCAGTATTTT. Residues: CASSVDPRADTQYF. This chain uses TRBV9 with TRBJ2-3; D not resolved. The CDR3 covers 14 residues. Per the germline V gene, CDR1 is SGDLS and CDR2 is YYNGEE. V was clipped by 0 bases and J by 4 bases, with 9 bases between them. Supplemented by reference TRBV9 and TRBJ2-3, the full variable domain reads DSGVTQTPKHLITATGQRVTLRCSPRSGDLSVYWYQQSLDQGLQFLIQYYNGEERAKGNILERFSAQQFPDLHSELNLSSLELGDSALYFCASSVDPRADTQYFGPGTRLTVL.

V gene TRBV5-1 combines with J gene TRBJ1-2; 8 positions match TRBD1. Germline-derived CDR1 and CDR2 are SGHRS and YFSETQ. Unmatched junction bases numbered 14, after V lost 7 bases and J lost 6 bases. The CDR3 loop spans 15 amino acids. The CDR3 here is CASGLLQGARDGYTF. Here the CDR3 DNA reads TGCGCCAGCGGACTTCTTCAGGGGGCGCGGGATGGCTACACCTTC.

The chain employs TRBV6-4 and TRBJ2-5; 12 nucleotides line up with TRBD2. V trimming: 6 bases; J trimming: 1 base; junction bases outside the gene matches: 6. The CDR3 sequence is 16 residues long. The V gene's germline CDR1 is MRHNA and CDR2 SNTAGT. The CDR3: CASSPTSGGSQETQYF. The CDR3 DNA reads TGTGCCAGCAGCCCGACTAGCGGGGGCTCCCAAGAGACCCAGTACTTC.

The chain links TRBV30 to TRBJ2-2; no clear D. The CDR3 runs to 14 residues. V was pared by 0 bases and J by 5 bases, with 10 bases between. Germline loops: CDR1 GTSNPN, CDR2 SVGIG (reference sequence). CDR3 residues: CAWSVPVRTGELFF. For the CDR3, the DNA is TGTGCCTGGAGTGTACCGGTACGGACCGGGGAGCTGTTTTTT.

The rearrangement uses TRBV28 and TRBJ2-5; 7 bases line up with TRBD1. CDR1 and CDR2 from the germline V gene are MDHEN and SYDVKM. The J segment lost 5 bases and the V segment lost 6 bases, leaving 9 bases of the junction unmatched. The CDR3 consists of 14 residues. The CDR3 region is CASSKTGVKETQYF. The CDR3 DNA reads TGTGCCAGCAGCAAAACAGGGGTGAAGGAGACCCAGTACTTC.

The rearrangement joins TRBV9 to TRBJ2-3, with D possibly TRBD2 on 7 matching bases. This CDR3 spans 17 amino acids. V was cut by 0 bases and J by 4 bases, with 18 bases left in between. CDR1 SGDLS and CDR2 YYNGEE come from the germline V gene. In DNA, the CDR3 is TGTGCCAGCAGCGTAGCTGGTAACGGGGGGCCTTCAGATACGCAGTATTTT. It translates to CASSVAGNGGPSDTQYF.

The genes are TRBV18 and TRBJ2-7; D ambiguous. V dropped 0 bases and J dropped 3 bases, with 6 bases sitting between them. Looked up from germline, CDR1 is KGHSH and CDR2 is LQKENI. The CDR3 is 13 residues long. CDR3 loop: CASSPPENYEQYF. The DNA of the CDR3 is TGTGCCAGCTCACCACCGGAAAACTACGAGCAGTACTTC.

V is TRBV6-1 and J is TRBJ2-1; no clear D gene. The V gene lost 4 bases and the J gene lost 8 bases, with 15 bases spanning the gap. Looked up from germline, CDR1 is MNHNS and CDR2 is SASEGT. CDR3 length: 14 amino acids. The CDR3 region is CASSGVYTVHEQFF. The CDR3 bases are TGTGCCAGCAGTGGAGTTTATACTGTACATGAGCAGTTCTTC.

This chain uses TRBV4-1 with TRBJ2-3, with D possibly called TRBD1 or TRBD2 (5 bases each). Trimming removed 4 bases from V and 0 bases from J, with 11 bases in between. The CDR3 has 15 residues. Germline V CDR1 and CDR2: MGHRA, YSYEKL. The CDR3, as DNA: TGCGCCAGCAGCCTCGGTGGGGACAGCACAGATACGCAGTATTTT. The encoded protein is CASSLGGDSTDTQYF.

As DNA, the CDR3 is TGTGCCAGCAGCCCAAGGACTAGCAGTACCGGGGAGCTGTTTTTT. It specifies CASSPRTSSTGELFF. The V gene is TRBV14, the J gene TRBJ2-2; TRBD2 matches at 8 bases. This CDR3 has 15 residues. CDR1 is SGHDN, CDR2 FVKESK, per germline. V lost 4 bases and J lost 5; bases outside the gene matches: 6.

This chain connects TRBV2 to TRBJ1-2, with D possibly TRBD1 on 6 matching bases. Deletions cut 6 bases from V and 3 bases from J, with 14 bases between. The CDR3 is made up of 14 amino acids. Germline V gene sequence: CDR1 SNHLY, CDR2 FYNNEI. The CDR3 DNA is TGTGCCAGCAGCCTGGGACACCGAGACTATGGCTACACCTTC. The encoded protein is CASSLGHRDYGYTF.

This clone appeared a few times. The chain joins TRBV7-8 to TRBJ1-1; a weak D match, TRBD1 (6 bases). Germline CDR1 and CDR2: SGHVS and FQNEAQ. V shed 4 bases and J shed 5 bases, with 20 bases lying between them. The CDR3 loop spans 16 amino acids. CDR3 protein: CASSSARGLRRTEAFF. The CDR3 nucleotides read TGTGCCAGCAGCTCGGCCAGGGGACTAAGACGGACTGAAGCTTTCTTT.

The gene calls are TRBV6-1 and TRBJ1-1; a weak D match, TRBD1 (5 bases). Trimming cost V 1 base and J 7 bases, with 13 bases left between them. This CDR3 spans 14 amino acids. Germline assignment: CDR1 MNHNS and CDR2 SASEGT. As DNA, the CDR3 is TGTGCCAGCAGTGAAGGCAGGGTTATGGGTGAAGCTTTCTTT. Protein sequence: CASSEGRVMGEAFF.

This chain links TRBV27 with TRBJ1-2; 8 bases line up with TRBD1. The CDR3 consists of 13 residues. The V gene's germline CDR1 is MNHEY and CDR2 SMNVEV (reference sequence). V trimming: 2 bases; J trimming: 7 bases; junction bases outside the gene matches: 3. The CDR3 protein is CASSLQGAAGYTF. For the CDR3, the DNA is TGTGCCAGCAGTTTACAGGGGGCAGCTGGCTACACCTTC.

A remark on this clone: Other nucleotide sequences in the sample specify the same CDR3. V gene TRBV29-1 combines with J gene TRBJ1-1; D is undetermined. Trimming shortened V by 5 bases and J by 0 bases, and 4 bases separated the two germline ends. The germline CDR1 and CDR2 sequences are SQVTM and ANQGSEA. The CDR3 loop spans 11 amino acids. CDR3 loop: CSVSMNTEAFF. The CDR3 DNA reads as TGCAGCGTTTCAATGAACACTGAAGCTTTCTTT.

As concerns this clone: Within the sample, other DNA sequences also encode this same CDR3. The CDR3 sequence is CASSLALSGQETQYF. The CDR3 nucleotides are TGCGCCAGCAGCTTGGCCTTATCAGGGCAAGAGACCCAGTACTTC. The chain carries TRBV5-1 and TRBJ2-5, with a possible D match to TRBD1 (5 bases). V was cut by 0 bases and J by 2 bases, with 11 bases left in between. The germline CDR1 and CDR2 sequences are SGHRS and YFSETQ. This CDR3 has 15 amino acids.

The chain employs TRBV11-2 and TRBJ1-2; D is unclear. Trimming shortened V by 1 base and J by 2 bases, and 8 bases separated the two germline ends. CDR1 and CDR2 (germline): SGHAT, FQNNGV. The CDR3 runs 14 residues. The CDR3: CASSLGPGNYGYTF. CDR3 sequence (DNA): TGTGCCAGCAGCTTAGGGCCCGGGAACTATGGCTACACCTTC.

The rearrangement joins TRBV9 to TRBJ2-1, with TRBD1 matching over 9 bases. The CDR3 has 16 amino acids. After removal of 0 bases from V and 2 bases from J, the junction contained 3 bases not matched to a gene. CDR1 and CDR2 (germline): SGDLS, YYNGEE. The CDR3 loop reads CASSVGTGDPYNEQFF. The CDR3 region has the DNA TGTGCCAGCAGCGTAGGGACAGGGGATCCCTACAATGAGCAGTTCTTC.

The CDR3 DNA sequence: TGTGCCAGCACTCGGGGCTTCGGCTACACCTTC. Its translation: CASTRGFGYTF. The gene calls are TRBV28 and TRBJ1-2; tentative D call: TRBD1 (5 bases). The CDR3 contains 11 residues. Trimming pared 7 bases from V and 8 bases from J, leaving 11 bases between. In germline, CDR1 is MDHEN, CDR2 SYDVKM.

This clone was counted only a few times. V and J are TRBV11-2 and TRBJ2-1; no definite D call. This CDR3 has 14 amino acids. Per the germline V gene, CDR1 is SGHAT and CDR2 is FQNNGV. V shed 0 bases and J shed 6 bases, with 9 bases lying between them. The CDR3 region has the DNA TGTGCCAGCAGCTTAGAGCGTCAAAGCAATGAGCAGTTCTTC. Translation gives CASSLERQSNEQFF.